Listed below are T cell receptor beta chains from one sample, sequenced in a study of siplizumab effects on memory and regulatory T cells. Method: immunoSEQ multiplex PCR; TCRdb's copy keeps in-frame clones and lacks some. The table has 60,000 or so clones, approximately 95% seen once; the top ten hold less than 40%. Material for sequencing was CD8+ T cells sorted from blood. The origin of the receptors is a human donor in good health. Both conserved end residues are part of each CDR3. The D gene is left open where the match is weak. Clone sizes are given selectively: once, few, many, or a class where the clone is expanded.

v_gene	d_gene	j_gene	abundance	CDR3aa	CDR3nt
TRBV30	.	TRBJ2-7	.	CAWSPGGGYEQYF	TGTGCCTGGAGTCCAGGGGGGGGCTACGAGCAGTACTTC
TRBV5-5	TRBD1	TRBJ2-5	.	CASPKTPGQGVIGTQYF	TGTGCCAGCCCCAAGACCCCGGGACAGGGGGTTATTGGGACCCAGTACTTC
TRBV2	.	TRBJ1-1	.	CASRGLNTEAFF	TGTGCCAGCAGGGGACTAAACACTGAAGCTTTCTTT
TRBV6-5	.	TRBJ2-7	.	CASSYGIDLYYEQYF	TGTGCCAGCAGTTACGGGATAGACCTCTACTACGAGCAGTACTTC
TRBV9	TRBD2	TRBJ2-7	.	CASSVGGLAGIEQYF	TGTGCCAGCAGCGTAGGGGGCCTAGCGGGAATCGAGCAGTACTTC
TRBV7-9	.	TRBJ2-1	.	CASSPTDRSSYNEQFF	TGTGCCAGCAGCCCAACCGACCGGAGCTCCTACAATGAGCAGTTCTTC
TRBV15	.	TRBJ1-1	.	CATQAANTEAFF	TGTGCCACCCAGGCCGCGAACACTGAAGCTTTCTTT
TRBV27	TRBD2	TRBJ2-7	.	CASSSPGGGVYEQYF	TGTGCCAGCAGTTCCCCGGGGGGGGGCGTTTACGAGCAGTACTTC
TRBV5-5	.	TRBJ2-7	.	CASSLTVSYEQYF	TGTGCCAGCAGCTTAACAGTAAGCTACGAGCAGTACTTC
TRBV13	.	TRBJ2-1	.	CASSLGLKVSEQFF	TGTGCCAGCAGCTTAGGCCTAAAGGTATCTGAGCAGTTCTTC
TRBV27	.	TRBJ2-5	.	CASSSDQETQYF	TGTGCCAGCAGTTCAGACCAAGAGACCCAGTACTTC
TRBV19	.	TRBJ1-1	few	CASSIVPNTEAFF	TGTGCCAGTAGTATAGTCCCGAACACTGAAGCTTTCTTT
TRBV27	.	TRBJ2-7	.	CASRAGPYEQYF	TGTGCCAGCCGGGCGGGCCCTTACGAGCAGTACTTC
TRBV7-9	TRBD2	TRBJ2-1	.	CASSLGGKLLAGADNEQFF	TGTGCCAGCAGCTTGGGAGGGAAGCTACTAGCGGGAGCGGACAATGAGCAGTTCTTC
TRBV28	.	TRBJ2-7	.	CASSQGHRIGFEQYF	TGTGCCAGCTCTCAGGGACACCGGATCGGATTCGAGCAGTACTTC
TRBV12-5	TRBD1	TRBJ2-7	.	CASGLGPGQAIEQYF	TGTGCTAGTGGTTTGGGACCGGGACAGGCCATCGAGCAGTACTTC
TRBV30	.	TRBJ2-2	once	CAWDTGKTGELFF	TGTGCCTGGGACACAGGGAAAACCGGGGAGCTGTTTTTT
TRBV10-3	.	TRBJ2-7	.	CAISETGVNEQYF	TGTGCCATCAGTGAGACCGGGGTTAACGAGCAGTACTTC
TRBV6-5	TRBD2	TRBJ2-5	.	CASSLVGGGETQYF	TGTGCCAGCAGCCTAGTGGGCGGGGGGGAGACCCAGTACTTC
TRBV7-9	.	TRBJ2-1	once	CASSFIEGRNEQFF	TGTGCCAGCAGCTTCATCGAGGGCCGTAATGAGCAGTTCTTC
TRBV19	TRBD2	TRBJ2-1	.	CASRAGGGNEQFF	TGTGCCAGTAGAGCGGGAGGGGGCAATGAGCAGTTCTTC
TRBV9	.	TRBJ2-3	.	CASKRRKRTDTQYF	TGTGCCAGCAAAAGGCGGAAGCGCACAGATACGCAGTATTTT
TRBV18	.	TRBJ2-5	.	CASASGEETQYF	TGTGCCAGTGCCTCGGGAGAAGAGACCCAGTACTTC
TRBV6-1	.	TRBJ1-3	.	CASSARVSSGNTIYF	TGTGCCAGCAGTGCTCGTGTCAGCTCTGGAAACACCATATATTTT
TRBV19	TRBD1	TRBJ2-7	.	CASSITGDGYEQYF	TGTGCCAGTAGTATAACAGGGGACGGCTACGAGCAGTACTTC
TRBV6-1	.	TRBJ2-7	.	CASSEAGGGYEQYF	TGTGCCAGCAGTGAAGCTGGAGGAGGCTACGAGCAGTACTTC
TRBV5-5	.	TRBJ2-7	.	CASSIPDSSYEQYF	TGTGCCAGCAGCATCCCAGACAGCTCCTACGAGCAGTACTTC
TRBV9	TRBD2	TRBJ2-5	.	CASSVGVSGSSETQYF	TGTGCCAGCAGCGTAGGGGTTAGCGGGAGCTCGGAGACCCAGTACTTC
TRBV14	.	TRBJ2-7	.	CASSARVRAYEQYF	TGTGCCAGCAGCGCCAGGGTCAGGGCCTACGAGCAGTACTTC
TRBV2	.	TRBJ2-3	.	CASSVGGQPFTDTQYF	TGTGCCAGCAGTGTGGGGGGGCAGCCTTTCACAGATACGCAGTATTTT
TRBV5-1	TRBD1	TRBJ1-1	.	CASSPSGTGDTEAFF	TGCGCCAGCAGCCCCTCCGGGACAGGCGACACTGAAGCTTTCTTT
TRBV28	.	TRBJ2-3	.	CASSLFLGEGGGSTQYF	TGTGCCAGCAGTTTATTTCTGGGTGAGGGGGGTGGTTCTACGCAGTATTTT
TRBV27	.	TRBJ2-1	.	CASSTGIDEQFF	TGTGCCAGCAGTACAGGGATCGATGAGCAGTTCTTC
TRBV2	.	TRBJ2-1	.	CASVGGTHNEQFF	TGTGCCAGCGTGGGCGGGACCCACAATGAGCAGTTCTTC
TRBV7-8	TRBD1	TRBJ1-2	.	CATGDRDANYGYTF	TGTGCCACCGGCGACAGGGATGCTAACTATGGCTACACCTTC
TRBV7-6	.	TRBJ2-5	.	CASSLATKGETQYF	TGTGCCAGCAGCTTAGCGACTAAAGGAGAGACCCAGTACTTC
TRBV19	TRBD2	TRBJ2-7	.	CASIYFWPFSGCSYEQYF	TGTGCCAGTATTTATTTTTGGCCATTTAGCGGGTGCTCCTACGAGCAGTACTTC
TRBV7-3	.	TRBJ2-3	.	CASSSDGPDTQYF	TGTGCCAGCAGCTCCGACGGACCAGATACGCAGTATTTT
TRBV11-3	TRBD2	TRBJ2-1	.	CASSSYSGGNNEQFF	TGTGCCAGCAGCTCATATAGCGGGGGGAACAATGAGCAGTTCTTC
TRBV9	.	TRBJ2-3	.	CASSLRTGPDTDTQYF	TGTGCCAGCAGCCTCCGAACCGGGCCAGACACAGATACGCAGTATTTT
TRBV28	TRBD1	TRBJ2-7	.	CASSLSPDRLEAEQYF	TGTGCCAGCAGTTTATCCCCGGACAGGCTTGAGGCCGAGCAGTACTTC
TRBV28	.	TRBJ2-3	.	CASSYSLNLPTGTDTQYF	TGTGCCAGCAGTTACTCTCTTAATCTTCCGACAGGAACAGATACGCAGTATTTT
TRBV28	.	TRBJ2-7	once	CASSTPDGRIEQYF	TGTGCCAGCAGTACCCCGGATGGCAGGATCGAGCAGTACTTC
TRBV9	TRBD2	TRBJ2-7	.	CASSRGTSGITYEQYF	TGTGCCAGCAGCCGAGGGACTAGCGGAATAACCTACGAGCAGTACTTC
TRBV6-1	.	TRBJ2-3	.	CASSLAVEDTQYF	TGTGCCAGCAGTTTGGCGGTTGAAGATACGCAGTATTTT
TRBV14	.	TRBJ1-1	.	CASSQDSGAGSMNTEAFF	TGTGCCAGCAGCCAAGATTCCGGGGCCGGAAGCATGAACACTGAAGCTTTCTTT
TRBV11-3	.	TRBJ2-7	.	CASSLHSEAYEQYF	TGTGCCAGCAGCCTGCACTCGGAGGCCTACGAGCAGTACTTC
TRBV9	.	TRBJ1-2	once	CASRPREFRAGYTF	TGTGCCAGCAGGCCCAGGGAGTTTAGAGCTGGCTACACCTTC
TRBV11-2	.	TRBJ2-5	.	CASSPWVEVHQETQYF	TGTGCCAGCAGCCCGTGGGTGGAGGTCCACCAAGAGACCCAGTACTTC
TRBV9	.	TRBJ2-1	.	CASSPGVTSKYNEQFF	TGTGCCAGCAGCCCCGGGGTGACTAGTAAATACAATGAGCAGTTCTTC
TRBV30	.	TRBJ2-2	.	CAWPAAGTGELFF	TGTGCCTGGCCGGCGGCGGGCACCGGGGAGCTGTTTTTT
TRBV6-5	.	TRBJ1-2	.	CASSEGWGYTF	TGTGCCAGCAGTGAGGGCTGGGGCTACACCTTC
TRBV6-6	.	TRBJ2-7	.	CASSSSEEFYEQYF	TGTGCCAGCAGTTCATCGGAGGAATTCTACGAGCAGTACTTC
TRBV30	.	TRBJ2-2	.	CARLPMGAGGTGELFF	TGTGCCCGCCTCCCCATGGGGGCGGGCGGAACCGGGGAGCTGTTTTTT
TRBV29-1	TRBD1	TRBJ2-1	.	CSGTGGYNEQFF	TGCAGCGGGACAGGGGGATATAATGAGCAGTTCTTC